This TCR beta chain was documented in a study of PD-1 blockade in mismatch repair-deficient tumors. The junction had 12 bases not matched to a gene; V was cut back by 5 bases and J by 3 bases. Germline assignment: CDR1 LNHDA and CDR2 SQIVND (reference sequence). This CDR3 has 17 amino acids. The table lists this clone with a few counts. Profiled with immunoSEQ multiplex PCR; TCRdb holds only in-frame clones, not every one. The profile covers fewer than 50,000 clones, with 70% to 80% appearing a single time and roughly 22% taken by the ten largest. The sequences come from peripheral blood, collected 4 weeks after starting pembrolizumab. The V gene is TRBV19, the J gene TRBJ2-7, with 11 bases lining up with TRBD2. The TCR was taken from an adult with mismatch repair-deficient cancer. The CDR3 loop reads CASSAKLAGDASYEQYF. The DNA of the CDR3 is TGTGCCAGTAGTGCGAAACTAGCGGGGGACGCTAGCTACGAGCAGTACTTC.